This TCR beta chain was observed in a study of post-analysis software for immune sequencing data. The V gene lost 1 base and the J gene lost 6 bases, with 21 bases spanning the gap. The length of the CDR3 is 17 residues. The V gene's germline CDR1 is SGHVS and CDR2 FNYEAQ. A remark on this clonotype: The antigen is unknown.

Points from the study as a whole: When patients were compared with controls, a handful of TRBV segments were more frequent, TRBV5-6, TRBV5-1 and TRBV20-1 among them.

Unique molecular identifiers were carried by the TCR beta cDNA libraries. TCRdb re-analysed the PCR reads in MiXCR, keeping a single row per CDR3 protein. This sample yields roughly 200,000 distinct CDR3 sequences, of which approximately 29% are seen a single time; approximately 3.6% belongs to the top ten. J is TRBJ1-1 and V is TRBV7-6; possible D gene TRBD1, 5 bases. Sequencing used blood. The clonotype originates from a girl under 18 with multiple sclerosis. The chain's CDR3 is CASSLVSSGDGAAEAFF. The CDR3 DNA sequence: TGTGCCAGCAGCTTAGTGTCGTCGGGGGACGGGGCCGCTGAAGCTTTCTTT.